This T cell receptor beta chain was found in a study of blood T cell repertoires in COVID-19. Individuals aged roughly 18 to 100 years were recruited from about two dozen US areas. Source study methods: Scientists estimated how many nucleated cells there were by amplifying reference gene primers. The assay was immunoSEQ multiplex PCR, and TCRdb's table has in-frame clones only and misses some. The V and J calls and the clone size are those of that table, but D and trimming were determined from the DNA. The data show under 150,000 clones, 84% seen once. This CDR3 comprises 13 residues. Germline lookup yields CDR1 ENHRY and CDR2 SYGVKD. With V trimmed by 8 bases and J by 4 bases, 5 bases remained unmatched.

The sequence was obtained from a man aged 45-60 years in a cohort exposed to, infected with or recovered from COVID-19 (not recorded which). V usage is TRBV10-3 and J usage is TRBJ1-1; 9 nucleotides agree with TRBD1. The sequenced material came from PBMCs or T cells enriched from blood (not recorded which). The CDR3 spells CAIRDRAGTEAFF. The CDR3 DNA reads TGTGCCATCCGGGACAGGGCGGGCACTGAAGCTTTCTTT.